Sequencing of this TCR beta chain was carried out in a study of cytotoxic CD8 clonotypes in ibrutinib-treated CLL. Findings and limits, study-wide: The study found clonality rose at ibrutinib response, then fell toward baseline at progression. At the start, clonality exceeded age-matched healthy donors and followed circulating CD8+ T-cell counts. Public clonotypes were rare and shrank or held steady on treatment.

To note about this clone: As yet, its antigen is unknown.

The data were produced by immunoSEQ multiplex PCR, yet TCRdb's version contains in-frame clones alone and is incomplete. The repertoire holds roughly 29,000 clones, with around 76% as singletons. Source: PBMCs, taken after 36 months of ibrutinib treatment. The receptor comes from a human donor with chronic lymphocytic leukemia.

CDR3 DNA sequence: TGTGCCAGCAGTTACTCGAACACAGGGGCTTCGGCCCTCCACTTT. Translated, it gives CASSYSNTGASALHF. The chain carries TRBV6-5 and TRBJ1-6, with 7 bases fitting TRBD1. CDR1 is MNHEY, CDR2 SVGAGI, per germline. This CDR3 contains 15 residues. Germline trimming cut 0 bases from V and 14 bases from J; bases unmatched to any gene: 10.